This TCR beta chain was sequenced in a study of breast tumors, draining lymph nodes, adjacent tissues. Study-wide results and caveats: Tumor repertoires ranked between lymph nodes and nontumor tissue in diversity, with V and J gene preferences. Findings are consistent with lymph node origin and intratumoral expansion of most tumor T cells. That most tumor T cells come from lymph nodes remained unproven.

Trimming removed 4 bases at V and 5 bases at J, with 14 bases between. The germline V gene encodes CDR1 MNHNY and CDR2 SVGAGI (reference sequence). This CDR3 comprises 15 residues. TCRdb passed the multiplex PCR reads through MiXCR, listing each CDR3 protein once. This table holds 100,000 to 150,000 distinct CDR3 sequences, just under 20% found once. Axillary draining lymph nodes of breast cancer patients supplied the node samples. In the case of this clonotype: The antigen is unknown.

The clonotype was recovered from a female donor with breast cancer. Some clones in this sample may be carry-over from other donors' samples. This chain links TRBV6-6 with TRBJ2-2; tentative D call: TRBD1 (5 bases). Material: axillary lymph node tissue. CDR3 loop: CASSFPQVGTGELFF. The CDR3, as DNA: TGTGCCAGCAGTTTCCCACAGGTGGGGACCGGGGAGCTGTTTTTT.